Listed here are 6 T cell receptor beta chains from one sample, sequenced in a study of shared clonotypes between healthy human individuals. The data were produced by immunoSEQ multiplex PCR, yet TCRdb's version contains in-frame clones alone and is incomplete. The sample yields about 1 million clones, 60% to 80% seen once. Sample: memory CD4+ T cells sorted from blood. Subset meaning: CD45RA-negative fraction. The receptors here all came from a man between 18 and 35 years old in good health.

The rearrangement links TRBV5-1 to TRBJ1-2; no clear D gene. The CDR3 runs 16 residues. In germline, CDR1 is SGHRS, CDR2 YFSETQ. The V gene lost 3 bases and the J gene lost 4 bases, with 19 bases spanning the gap. The CDR3 DNA is TGCGCCAGCAGCTCCAACAACCCCGCAGGCGGCTATGGCTACACCTTC. This encodes CASSSNNPAGGYGYTF. Looking up the rest from reference TRBV5-1 and TRBJ1-2 gives the full variable domain: KAGVTQTPRYLIKTRGQQVTLSCSPISGHRSVSWYQQTPGQGLQFLFEYFSETQRNKGNFPGRFSGRQFSNSRSEMNVSTLELGDSALYLCASSSNNPAGGYGYTFGSGTRLTVV.

This clone has only a few counts. V usage is TRBV9 and J usage is TRBJ2-7, with D possibly TRBD2 on 6 matching bases. The CDR3 sequence is 16 residues long. Trimming took 0 bases from V and 4 from J, leaving 17 bases between them. From germline, CDR1 is SGDLS and CDR2 YYNGEE. CDR3: CASSVGRPGRDYEQYF. For the CDR3, the DNA is TGTGCCAGCAGCGTAGGTCGGCCGGGGCGGGATTACGAGCAGTACTTC.

This chain connects TRBV13 to TRBJ2-5; D is unresolved. Between the trimmed V and J ends, which lost 0 bases and 3 bases, there was a span of 8 bases. Germline V gene lookup returns CDR1 PRHDT and CDR2 FYEKMQ (reference sequence). The CDR3 has 14 residues. As DNA, the CDR3 is TGTGCCAGCAGCTTAGGGATAGCTAAAGAGACCCAGTACTTC. This sequence encodes CASSLGIAKETQYF.

This clone came up a few times. This CDR3 is CASLATASGGVQYF. In nucleotides, the CDR3 is TGTGCCTCTTTAGCCACCGCTAGCGGGGGGGTGCAGTACTTC. The rearrangement links TRBV6-5 to TRBJ2-7; 12 bases line up with TRBD2. Germline CDR1 and CDR2: MNHEY and SVGAGI. V shed 11 bases and J 9 bases; nucleotides not matched to a gene: 14. The CDR3 totals 14 residues.

V and J are TRBV6-5 and TRBJ1-2; TRBD1 matches at 11 bases. CDR1 is MNHEY, CDR2 SVGAGI, per germline. The length of the CDR3 is 16 residues. V dropped 0 bases and J dropped 7; count of bases not matched to a gene: 7. CDR3 nucleotide sequence: TGTGCCAGCAGTTACTCAGGGACAGGGGGTACAGGTGGCTACACCTTC. It translates to CASSYSGTGGTGGYTF.

This clone was seen a handful of times. The chain joins TRBV6-5 to TRBJ2-3; 11 nucleotides match TRBD2. Per the germline V gene, CDR1 is MNHEY and CDR2 is SVGAGI. The CDR3 has 14 amino acids. After removal of 2 bases from V and 10 bases from J, the junction contained 5 bases not matched to a gene. The CDR3 loop is CASSYTTSGRSQYF. CDR3 sequence (DNA): TGTGCCAGCAGTTACACCACTAGCGGGAGATCGCAGTATTTT.